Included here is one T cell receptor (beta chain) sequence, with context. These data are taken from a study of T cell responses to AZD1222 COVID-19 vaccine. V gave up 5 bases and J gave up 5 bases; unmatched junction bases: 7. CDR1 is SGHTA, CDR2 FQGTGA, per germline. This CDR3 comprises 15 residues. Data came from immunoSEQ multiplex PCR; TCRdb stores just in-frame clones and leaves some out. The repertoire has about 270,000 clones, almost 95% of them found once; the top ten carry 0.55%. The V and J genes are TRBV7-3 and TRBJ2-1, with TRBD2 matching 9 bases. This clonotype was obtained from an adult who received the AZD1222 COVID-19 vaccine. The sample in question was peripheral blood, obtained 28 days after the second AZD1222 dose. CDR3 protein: CASSQSGGPNNEQFF. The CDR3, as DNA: TGTGCCAGCAGCCAGAGCGGGGGGCCCAACAATGAGCAGTTCTTC. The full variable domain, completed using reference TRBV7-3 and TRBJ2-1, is GAGVSQTPSNKVTEKGKYVELRCDPISGHTALYWYRQSLGQGPEFLIYFQGTGAADDSGLPNDRFFAVRPEGSVSTLKIQRTERGDSAVYLCASSQSGGPNNEQFFGPGTRLTVL.